Listed here is a single TCR beta chain. Original analysis: Estimates of nucleated cell counts were drawn from the amplification of reference gene primers. This table comes from immunoSEQ multiplex PCR, and its TCRdb copy is limited to in-frame clones, with some not included. The V and J calls and the clone size are those of that table, but D and trimming were determined from the DNA. Seen here are about 70,000 clones, about 90% observed once, and the top ten hold 10% to 15%. These data originate in a study of blood T cell repertoires in COVID-19. Study background: PBMCs, B-cell-depleted T cells, or T cells were the source of the cDNA or gDNA that made up the material.

The CDR3 runs to 15 residues. The V segment lost 1 base and the J segment 4 bases; nucleotides outside the gene matches: 3. Germline lookup yields CDR1 LGHNA and CDR2 YSLEER. The receptor was derived from a human donor in a cohort sampled during active COVID-19. This chain uses TRBV4-3 with TRBJ2-1; 8 nucleotides line up with TRBD2. The sequenced sample was peripheral blood. The CDR3 loop is CASSQVGLEYNEQFF. In nucleotides, the CDR3 is TGCGCCAGCAGCCAAGTGGGACTAGAATACAATGAGCAGTTCTTC.